One T cell receptor beta chain is described in this entry. This clone is a singleton in its sample. This clone's antigen is unknown. Nothing much larger sits one base from this clone, and base qualities are not available. The immunoSEQ Assay, a bias-controlled multiplex PCR, was used to amplify TCRbeta CDR3 regions from genomic DNA. On the study's bioinformatics: The number of nucleated cells in each sample was estimated by amplification of reference gene primers within the assay. To quantify the absolute abundance of each unique TCRbeta CDR3 rearrangement, sequence reads were collapsed and filtered. For each sample, productive Simpson clonality was calculated by taking the square root of Simpson's diversity index across productive rearrangements. TCRdb obtained this table from immuneACCESS and retained in-frame rearrangements with V and J assigned. These tables miss some clones; where compared with another copy, unresolved V genes account for less than half of the shortfall, and the remainder is unexplained. D and trimming come from the DNA, and the V and J calls and clone size come from that table. The sample includes hundreds of thousands of clones, with roughly 90% observed a single time. The ten largest clonotypes hold under 1.5% of the sample.

This sample was taken from a study of blood T cell repertoires in COVID-19 (dated by TCRdb to about 2020). The study in broad terms: Collaborator samples came from the United States, Italy and Spain and covered acute and convalescent phases of COVID-19. The material from the prospective study consisted of cDNA or gDNA derived from T cells, B-cell-depleted T cells, or PBMCs. The dataset comprised deeply sampled blood TCRbeta repertoires from subjects exposed to, actively infected with, or recovered from COVID-19. A freely available public database, intended as a resource for researchers studying the immune response to SARS-CoV-2, is where the repertoires were released. Samples came from the ongoing ImmuneRACE study (first 160 participants) plus 1,254 subjects from 6 global collaborators. Sample metadata almost always included a de-identified subject ID, COVID-19 status, age in years and sex. Where HLA class I and class II types were available, the types were taken from metadata supplied by the sample provider, not from assay-based typing. General findings and caveats noted by the study authors: How much clinical and demographic metadata was included differed by source and by participant, and the metadata was provided uncurated.

CDR1 SNHLY and CDR2 FYNNEI are derived from the germline V gene. The CDR3 sequence holds 15 residues, the cysteine and phenylalanine included. Solely the CDR3 DNA is kept, with 45 bases framed from the first base. Deletion took 6 bases off V and 0 bases off J, with a span of 13 bases between the germline ends. Collaborating institutions collected whole blood in K2EDTA tubes following their own protocols. For TCRbeta analysis, collaborators shipped samples as frozen whole blood, isolated PBMCs, or DNA extracted from either of those sample types. Sequencing was carried out using peripheral blood. Recombination linked TRBV2 to TRBJ2-3, with a weak D call of TRBD1 (5 bases match). The receptor comes from a woman between 25 and 40 years old with active or convalescent COVID-19. The DNA sequence is as follows: TGTGCCAGCAGCCTCAGGGATTGGAGCACAGATACGCAGTATTTT. Its translation reads: CASSLRDWSTDTQYF.